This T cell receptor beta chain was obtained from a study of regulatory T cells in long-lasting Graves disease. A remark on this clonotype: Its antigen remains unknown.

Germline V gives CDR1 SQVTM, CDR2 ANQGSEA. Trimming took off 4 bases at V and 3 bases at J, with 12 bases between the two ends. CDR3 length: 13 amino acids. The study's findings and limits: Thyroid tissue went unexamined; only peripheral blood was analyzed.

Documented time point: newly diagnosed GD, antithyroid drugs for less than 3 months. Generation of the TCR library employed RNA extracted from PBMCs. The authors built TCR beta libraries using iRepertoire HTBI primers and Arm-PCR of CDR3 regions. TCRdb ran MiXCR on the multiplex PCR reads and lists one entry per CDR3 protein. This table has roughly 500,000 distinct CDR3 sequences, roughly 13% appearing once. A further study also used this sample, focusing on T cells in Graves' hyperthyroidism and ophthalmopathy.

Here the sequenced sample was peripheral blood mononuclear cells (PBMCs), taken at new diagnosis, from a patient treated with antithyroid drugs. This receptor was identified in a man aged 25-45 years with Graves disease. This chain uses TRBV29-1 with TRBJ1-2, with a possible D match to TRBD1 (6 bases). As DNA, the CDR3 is TGCAGCGTTGCAGGGGTAGGCGACTATGGCTACACCTTC. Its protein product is CSVAGVGDYGYTF.